This passage covers 11 T cell receptor beta chains from one sample sequenced in a study of spatial heterogeneity in lung cancer. Time point described: blood at routine non-recurrence follow-up after resection. Tumor, nontumor lung or frozen PBMC supplied whole RNA, sequenced without sorting. Using its own MiXCR run on the 5' RACE reads, TCRdb lists one record per CDR3 protein. The sample shows roughly 120,000 distinct CDR3 sequences, about 12% of them seen only once. The starting material was PBMCs, obtained at follow-up. The receptors come from a male donor with early-stage non-small cell lung cancer.

V is TRBV15 and J is TRBJ2-1; D is perhaps TRBD1 (5 bases). Looked up from germline, CDR1 is LNHNV and CDR2 is YYDKDF (reference sequence). V lost 9 bases to trimming and J lost 6 bases, with 15 bases between them. CDR3 length: 13 amino acids. CDR3: CATGARRANEQFF. The CDR3 DNA reads TGTGCCACAGGGGCCCGCCGGGCCAATGAGCAGTTCTTC.

This clonotype was detected only a few times. CDR3: CASGPNYRARNQPQHF. CDR3 in DNA: TGTGCCAGCGGCCCTAATTACAGGGCACGCAATCAGCCCCAGCATTTT. The chain employs TRBV6-5 and TRBJ1-5; weak D call: TRBD1 (6 bases). Germline CDR1 is MNHEY and CDR2 is SVGAGI. The CDR3 length is 16 residues. The V and J ends lost 8 bases and 2 bases respectively, with 19 bases between them.

The sample holds one count of this clonotype. The J gene is TRBJ2-3, the V gene TRBV11-3; the match to TRBD2 covers 8 bases. The V segment lost 3 bases and the J segment 2 bases; nucleotides outside the gene matches: 7. Germline CDR1 SGHNT, CDR2 YENEEA. The CDR3 spans 16 residues. CDR3 sequence: CASSLGGGLTTDTQYF. CDR3 sequence (DNA): TGTGCCAGCAGCTTGGGCGGGGGGCTAACCACAGATACGCAGTATTTT.

This clonotype was seen many times. The J gene is TRBJ2-5, the V gene TRBV29-1; the match to TRBD1 covers 10 bases. With 5 bases clipped from V and 4 bases from J, the junction kept 7 bases outside the gene matches. CDR1 SQVTM and CDR2 ANQGSEA come from the germline V gene. This CDR3 comprises 14 residues. CDR3 in DNA: TGCAGCGTTTCCGGACAGGGGGTTCCAGAGACCCAGTACTTC. Translation gives CSVSGQGVPETQYF.

V usage is TRBV3-1 and J usage is TRBJ1-3; possibly TRBD1 for D (5 bases). Trimming cost V 1 base and J 0 bases, with 10 bases left between them. Germline V gene sequence: CDR1 LGHDT, CDR2 YNNKEL (reference sequence). The CDR3 extends over 16 amino acids. CDR3 in amino acids: CASSQVGVVSGNTIYF. In nucleotides, the CDR3 is TGTGCCAGCAGCCAAGTGGGGGTGGTCTCTGGAAACACCATATATTTT. The variable domain in full, completed from reference TRBV3-1 and TRBJ1-3, reads DTAVSQTPKYLVTQMGNDKSIKCEQNLGHDTMYWYKQDSKKFLKIMFSYNNKELIINETVPNRFSPKSPDKAHLNLHINSLELGDSAVYFCASSQVGVVSGNTIYFGEGSWLTVV.

The gene calls are TRBV12-3 or TRBV12-4 and TRBJ2-2; possibly TRBD2 for D (5 bases). The CDR3 spans 11 residues. V was clipped by 10 bases and J by 7 bases, with 10 bases between them. CDR3 amino acids: CATRGSGELFF. The CDR3 DNA sequence: TGTGCCACCCGTGGGAGCGGGGAGCTGTTTTTT.

This clonotype was detected many times. This chain connects TRBV5-1 to TRBJ1-2; possibly TRBD1 for D (5 bases). The CDR3 extends over 13 amino acids. Germline V gives CDR1 SGHRS, CDR2 YFSETQ. Deletions cut 4 bases from V and 4 bases from J, with 11 bases between. This chain's CDR3 is CASSADISYGYTF. CDR3 sequence (DNA): TGCGCCAGCAGCGCGGACATCTCCTATGGCTACACCTTC.

The sample holds a few counts of this clonotype. The chain employs TRBV24-1 and TRBJ2-6; 8 bases are a match to TRBD1. The CDR3 is 18 amino acids. The germline V gene has CDR1 KGHDR and CDR2 SFDVKD. J lost 1 base, V lost 9 bases, and 13 bases had no gene match. CDR3 amino acids: CATDGSGQGASGANVLTF. As DNA, the CDR3 is TGTGCCACCGACGGCTCAGGACAGGGCGCATCTGGGGCCAACGTCCTGACTTTC.

This clonotype was seen repeatedly, ten times or more. V is TRBV4-2 and J is TRBJ1-3, with TRBD1 as a possible D gene (6 bases). The V gene lost 1 base and the J gene lost 2 bases, with 12 bases spanning the gap. CDR1 is LGHNA and CDR2 is YNFKEQ in the germline V gene. This CDR3 comprises 16 residues. This chain's CDR3 is CASSQVSTGTGNTIYF. As DNA, the CDR3 is TGTGCCAGCAGCCAAGTTAGTACAGGGACTGGAAACACCATATATTTT.

This clonotype has more than one count but fewer than ten. This chain uses TRBV18 with TRBJ2-6; D perhaps matches TRBD1 (6 bases). This CDR3 has 17 amino acids. Trimming pared 6 bases from V and 0 bases from J, leaving 15 bases between. Germline lookup yields CDR1 KGHSH and CDR2 LQKENI. The CDR3, as DNA: TGTGCCAGCTCCAACCTCCAGGGGTCCTCTGGGGCCAACGTCCTGACTTTC. The encoded protein is CASSNLQGSSGANVLTF.

This clonotype showed up many times. The rearrangement links TRBV4-1 to TRBJ2-2, with 8 bases identical to TRBD2. The germline V gene has CDR1 MGHRA and CDR2 YSYEKL. The CDR3 covers 17 residues. With 2 bases clipped from V and 3 bases from J, the junction kept 8 bases outside the gene matches. In nucleotides, the CDR3 is TGCGCCAGCAGCCAACCAATAGCGGGGCTTTACACCGGGGAGCTGTTTTTT. Protein product: CASSQPIAGLYTGELFF.